The TCR beta chain described here comes from a study of blood T cell repertoires in COVID-19. Using immunoSEQ multiplex PCR, the repertoire was profiled, and TCRdb retains in-frame clones only, with some absent. The sample records tens of thousands of clones, roughly 84% being singletons. This CDR3 has 14 residues. From germline, CDR1 is MGHDK and CDR2 SYGVNS. V lost 5 bases, J lost 4 bases, and 3 bases stayed unmatched. The rearrangement joins TRBV25-1 to TRBJ2-2, with 8 bases matching TRBD1. The sample was peripheral blood. The sequence was obtained from a man in his fifties or sixties with acute or convalescent COVID-19. The CDR3 DNA is TGTGCCAGCAGTAGGACAGGGAGCACCGGGGAGCTGTTTTTT. Translated, it gives CASSRTGSTGELFF.